The T cell receptor beta chain described here comes from a study of vaccination and CD4 T cells after COVID-19. Trimming stripped 3 bases from V and 5 bases from J, with 13 bases between. Germline V CDR1 and CDR2: LGHNA, YNFKEQ. CDR3 size: 14 residues. Once obtained from cultured CD4+ T cells, the DNA was sequenced using the Oncomine TCR Beta short-read assay. Genomic DNA was extracted from cultured CD4+ T cells. One entry per CDR3 protein, called by TCRdb with MiXCR from the PCR reads. The table lists more than 9,000 distinct CDR3 sequences, 30% to 45% of them singletons. Treatment here: roughly 10-day PBMC culture with coronavirus spike peptide pools or control peptides (ViraFEST assay). Gathered ahead of the COVID-19 pandemic (2011-2018) were the CD4+ T cells of the unexposed donor. A note on this clonotype: The antigen is undetermined.

This clonotype was obtained from a human donor in good health. This chain joins TRBV4-2 and TRBJ1-1; TRBD1 might be the D (5 bases). The sequenced sample consisted of CD4+ T cells from blood, cultured in vitro. Written as DNA, the CDR3 is TGTGCCAGCAGCCAGAGCTTACAGGAAACTGAAGCTTTCTTT. Protein: CASSQSLQETEAFF.